Sequencing of this T cell receptor (beta chain) was carried out in a study of blood T cells in healthy people across ages. It was with a sample-barcoded 5' primer and a J-beta primer mix that a second PCR of about 7 to 12 cycles was run. Via MiXCR, TCRdb re-called the 5' RACE reads, giving one row per CDR3 protein. The repertoire holds about a million distinct CDR3 sequences, with 45% to 50% as singletons. Sequencing was done on a sample of blood. The source is a man aged 25-40 years in good health.

CDR3 in amino acids: CASSLFLGQGETQYF. CDR3 nucleotides: TGTGCCAGCAGCTTGTTTTTGGGACAGGGAGAGACCCAGTACTTC. This chain links TRBV5-5 with TRBJ2-5; 9 bases fit TRBD1. With V trimmed by 1 base and J by 4 bases, 5 bases remained unmatched. The germline gives CDR1 SGHKS, CDR2 YYEKEE (reference sequence). CDR3 length equals 15 residues.